The text below deals with one TCR beta chain. There is no known antigen for this receptor. Base-call qualities are not available, and no considerably larger clone is one nucleotide away. This sample is drawn from a study of technical replicates of blood from a few donors (dated by TCRdb to 2016 to 2017). Libraries were made using the immunoSEQ multiplex PCR assay. TCRdb's version of the immuneACCESS table is confined to in-frame rearrangements and falls short of the full clone set. An unresolved V gene accounts for under half of the shortfall where checked; the remainder is of unknown origin. The sample table holds about 62,000 clones, of which roughly 86% were seen once. The ten largest clones add up to around 5.2% of the sample. Trimming at the junction amounts to 5 bases on V and 0 bases on J, and the germline ends lie 13 bases apart. From a lookup of the germline V gene, CDR1 and CDR2 are SGHVS and FNYEAQ. The CDR3 sequence holds 15 residues, the cysteine and phenylalanine included. Left in the record is the CDR3 DNA by itself, 45 bases read in frame from the first base.

The sample consisted of PBMCs. Recombination joined TRBV7-6 with TRBJ2-5; a tentative D match to TRBD1 spans 6 bases. The clonotype originates from a human donor in good health. Some clones in this sample may be carry-over from other donors' samples. The CDR3 reads as follows: CASSTRGGNQETQYF. DNA sequence: TGTGCCAGCAGCACCCGAGGGGGTAACCAAGAGACCCAGTACTTC.